This TCR beta chain came from a study of a mutant IDH1 vaccine in newly diagnosed glioma. In the study overall: Investigators started vaccination 4-6 weeks after radiotherapy alone, or with temozolomide cycles. Averaging roughly 40 years of age, treated patients were approximately 62% male and about 38% female. Therapy received beforehand was radiotherapy, temozolomide, or both, with most patients given both.

Specified time point: week 11, during vaccination. Each vaccine dose was 300 ug of mutant IDH1 20-mer peptide, with topical imiquimod. In every donor, the tumor was a new WHO grade 3 or 4 IDH1-mutant, ATRX-lost astrocytoma. V lost 3 bases and J lost 0, with 7 bases in between. Germline V gene lookup returns CDR1 ENHRY and CDR2 SYGVKD. The CDR3 runs 14 residues. This table comes from immunoSEQ multiplex PCR, and its TCRdb copy is limited to in-frame clones, with some not included. Of tens of thousands of clones in the sample, about four fifths were seen once. In regard to this clone: Its antigen is as yet unknown.

The sequence was collected from a man aged 45-60 years with glioma. This material consisted of PBMCs, taken from a glioma patient whose treatment included an IDH1 peptide vaccine. The chain combines TRBV10-3 with TRBJ2-3, with D tentatively TRBD2 (5 bases). The CDR3 protein is CAISEDYSTDTQYF. Written as DNA, the CDR3 is TGTGCCATCAGTGAAGACTATAGCACAGATACGCAGTATTTT.